The clone carrying this T cell receptor (beta chain) has ten or more counts. No antigen is known for it. Time point here: newly diagnosed GD, antithyroid drugs for less than 3 months. The TCR library was prepared using RNA isolated from PBMCs. This entry is derived from a study of regulatory T cells in long-lasting Graves disease. The study's findings and limits: Favored gene segments in persistent disease were TRBV28, TRBJ1-2 and TRBJ2-5.

To make TCR beta libraries, researchers used iRepertoire HTBI primers and Arm-PCR of CDR3 regions. TCRdb re-called the multiplex PCR reads through MiXCR, storing one row per CDR3 protein. The table shows approximately 470,000 distinct CDR3 sequences, with roughly 16% occurring only once. CDR1 and CDR2 from the germline V gene are MDHEN and SYDVKM. The CDR3 covers 15 residues. V lost 6 bases and J lost 3; bases outside the gene matches: 9. The sample was also reused in another study, on T cells in Graves' hyperthyroidism and ophthalmopathy.

This TCR came from a man aged 35 to 55 with Graves disease. The chain uses TRBV28 and TRBJ1-1; 8 bases line up with TRBD1. The sequencing here drew on peripheral blood mononuclear cells (PBMCs), taken at new diagnosis, from a patient treated with antithyroid drugs. The CDR3 reads CASRTSGQGHTEAFF. The CDR3 DNA reads TGTGCCAGCAGGACTTCTGGACAGGGTCACACTGAAGCTTTCTTT.